The 28 T cell receptor beta chains in this list originate from one sample, sequenced in a study of T-cell reconstitution after alpha-beta-depleted transplantation in children. During its preparation, the TCRbeta library received unique molecular identifiers. TCRdb independently ran MiXCR on the PCR reads; one entry per CDR3 protein. Of about 610,000 distinct CDR3 sequences in the sample, over 9.5% were seen once. The sequencing here drew on PBMCs from the stem cell graft donor, taken from the stem cell graft. The receptors derive from a human donor who donated a stem cell graft to a child with acute myeloid leukemia.

This clonotype appeared a few times. This sequence joins TRBV7-6 and TRBJ2-2; D is ambiguous. Germline V gives CDR1 SGHVS, CDR2 FNYEAQ. The CDR3 length is 16 residues. V lost 2 bases and J lost 0, with 10 bases in between. The CDR3 DNA reads TGTGCCAGCAGCTTAAAGGCAGGACCGAACACCGGGGAGCTGTTTTTT. This gives the protein CASSLKAGPNTGELFF.

This clonotype is a singleton in its sample. In DNA form, the CDR3 reads TGTGCCAGCAGCCCGACCTCAGGGACCGAGCAGTACTTC. Protein product: CASSPTSGTEQYF. The rearrangement joins TRBV3-1 to TRBJ2-7; perhaps D is TRBD1 or TRBD2 (5 bases each). Trimming stripped 4 bases from V and 6 bases from J, with 13 bases between. CDR1 and CDR2 (germline): LGHDT, YNNKEL (reference sequence). This CDR3 comprises 13 residues.

The chain is built from TRBV7-2 and TRBJ1-4; no clear D. The CDR3 contains 17 residues. V lost 1 base and J 0 bases, leaving 12 bases between the germline ends. CDR1 is SGHTA, CDR2 FQGNSA, per germline. The CDR3, as DNA: TGTGCCAGCAGCTTAGGGGAGACTCCGTCAACTAATGAAAAACTGTTTTTT. This sequence encodes CASSLGETPSTNEKLFF.

The rearrangement joins TRBV27 to TRBJ2-5; D call uncertain. From germline, CDR1 is MNHEY and CDR2 SMNVEV (reference sequence). The CDR3 covers 16 residues. Trimming took 1 base from V and 5 from J, leaving 17 bases between them. The CDR3 DNA is TGTGCCAGCAGTTTATTCAGTCTTAGAACCGAGGAGACCCAGTACTTC. It is translated as CASSLFSLRTEETQYF.

A note on this clonotype: Given a much more abundant clone one base away, this may be a read error. The rearrangement links TRBV4-3 to TRBJ2-7; D is undetermined. The CDR3 spans 14 residues. V was cut by 6 bases and J by 0 bases, with 12 bases left in between. Germline V CDR1 and CDR2: LGHNA, YSLEER. The CDR3, as DNA: TGCGCCAGCAGTTTGGGGTCCCACTCCTACGAGCAGTACTTC. Protein product: CASSLGSHSYEQYF.

This clonotype turned up a few times. V and J are TRBV4-2 and TRBJ2-1; D unclear. Germline lookup yields CDR1 LGHNA and CDR2 YNFKEQ. V lost 0 bases and J 5 bases, leaving 11 bases between the germline ends. The CDR3 is 15 amino acids. The CDR3 reads CASSQDGIVNNEQFF. The CDR3 DNA reads as TGTGCCAGCAGCCAAGATGGAATCGTTAACAATGAGCAGTTCTTC.

This clonotype was counted a few times. The V gene is TRBV7-9, the J gene TRBJ1-2, with D unclear. V was cut by 8 bases and J by 9 bases, with 13 bases left in between. CDR3 length: 11 amino acids. CDR1 and CDR2 from the germline V gene are SEHNR and FQNEAQ (reference sequence). CDR3 sequence (DNA): TGTGCCAGCGTTAATCGTGGAAGCTACACCTTC. Its translation is CASVNRGSYTF.

This clonotype was recorded many times. The genes are TRBV6-2 or TRBV6-3 and TRBJ2-3; D not certain. This CDR3 region has 11 residues. Germline CDR1 reads MNHEY; CDR2 reads SVGEGT. V dropped 10 bases and J dropped 3 bases, with 8 bases sitting between them. The CDR3 DNA sequence: TGTGCCACCGGAAGGACAGATACGCAGTATTTT. Its translation: CATGRTDTQYF.

This clonotype was recorded many times. The V call is TRBV5-4, the J call TRBJ1-1; tentatively, D is TRBD1 (5 bases). CDR1 and CDR2 from the germline V gene are SGHNT and YYREEE (reference sequence). V lost 0 bases and J lost 4, with 22 bases in between. This CDR3 has 18 residues. The CDR3 loop is CASSLASARLKRGTEAFF. As DNA, the CDR3 is TGTGCCAGCAGCTTGGCTTCGGCCAGGCTAAAGAGGGGCACTGAAGCTTTCTTT.

This clonotype has ten or more counts. The chain is built from TRBV20-1 and TRBJ2-3; TRBD2 aligns across 12 bases. J was trimmed by 6 bases and V by 0 bases; bases with no gene match: 7. CDR1 is DFQATT, CDR2 SNEGSKA, per germline (reference sequence). The CDR3 contains 16 residues. CDR3: CSARDRLAGALDTQYF. The CDR3 DNA reads TGCAGTGCTAGAGATCGACTAGCGGGAGCGCTTGATACGCAGTATTTT.

The chain combines TRBV6-2 or TRBV6-3 with TRBJ2-3; D unclear. V was cut by 5 bases and J by 6 bases, with 9 bases left in between. The germline gives CDR1 MNHEY, CDR2 SVGEGT. CDR3 length: 12 residues. This CDR3 reads CASSENADTQYF. Here the CDR3 DNA reads TGTGCCAGCAGTGAAAACGCGGATACGCAGTATTTT.

This chain links TRBV9 with TRBJ2-3; D call uncertain. CDR1 is SGDLS and CDR2 is YYNGEE in the germline V gene. The CDR3 contains 15 residues. V was shortened by 0 bases and J by 2 bases, with 10 bases between the two germline ends. Written as DNA, the CDR3 is TGTGCCAGCAGCGTAGTTACACTCCACACAGATACGCAGTATTTT. It is translated as CASSVVTLHTDTQYF.

The gene calls are TRBV4-2 and TRBJ2-3, with a possible D match to TRBD2 (6 bases). The CDR3 consists of 15 residues. Germline CDR1 LGHNA, CDR2 YNFKEQ. V lost 3 bases to trimming and J lost 0 bases, with 10 bases between them. The CDR3 bases are TGTGCCAGCAGCCAGGTTAGCGGTAGCACAGATACGCAGTATTTT. Its protein product is CASSQVSGSTDTQYF.

The chain joins TRBV10-3 to TRBJ2-7; D remains ambiguous. The CDR3 loop spans 12 amino acids. Germline V CDR1 and CDR2: ENHRY, SYGVKD. Trimming pared 3 bases from V and 2 bases from J, leaving 5 bases between. CDR3 amino acids: CAISDSTYEQYF. In DNA, the CDR3 is TGTGCCATCAGTGACTCTACCTACGAGCAGTACTTC.

This clonotype has only a few counts. The V and J genes are TRBV15 and TRBJ2-7; 8 bases fit TRBD1. Losses at the gene ends were 1 base for V and 6 bases for J; bases not matched to a gene: 11. This CDR3 is built from 16 residues. Germline CDR1 and CDR2: LNHNV and YYDKDF (reference sequence). The chain's CDR3 is CATSRGSWTGIGEQYF. The CDR3 DNA is TGTGCCACCAGCAGAGGGAGTTGGACAGGGATCGGCGAGCAGTACTTC.

This clonotype was recorded many times. The chain couples TRBV28 to TRBJ2-5; no definite D call. Germline V gene data show CDR1 as MDHEN and CDR2 as SYDVKM. The V end was cut by 6 bases, the J end by 4 bases, with 15 bases between. CDR3 length: 14 residues. CDR3 region: CASRPLANSETQYF. The CDR3 coding sequence is TGTGCCAGCAGGCCCCTGGCTAATTCAGAGACCCAGTACTTC. The full variable domain, its missing parts supplied by reference TRBV28 and TRBJ2-5, is DVKVTQSSRYLVKRTGEKVFLECVQDMDHENMFWYRQDPGLGLRLIYFSYDVKMKEKGDIPEGYSVSREKKERFSLILESASTNQTSMYLCASRPLANSETQYFGPGTRLLVL.

Points on this clonotype: This sequence may be a read error, since a much larger clone differs from it by one base. The V gene is TRBV20-1, the J gene TRBJ2-5; TRBD2 agrees at 8 bases. Germline values: CDR1 DFQATT, CDR2 SNEGSKA (reference sequence). The CDR3 totals 14 residues. The CDR3 sequence: CSAGPGQRERTLYF. The CDR3 DNA reads TGCAGTGCTGGGCCCGGGCAGCGGGAGAGAACCCTGTACTTC.

This clonotype occurred a few times. The chain's CDR3 is CASSPRGLATYNEQFF. The CDR3 DNA reads TGTGCCAGCAGCCCGCGGGGGCTAGCGACTTACAATGAGCAGTTCTTC. The rearrangement uses TRBV6-1 and TRBJ2-1; D might be TRBD2 (7 bases). The CDR3 is 16 residues long. Deletions cut 6 bases from V and 4 bases from J, with 19 bases between. Germline-derived CDR1 and CDR2 are MNHNS and SASEGT.

This clonotype has ten or more counts. The CDR3 bases are TGCAGCGTCCCACAGGGGGCGAGAGAGACCCAGTACTTC. It translates to CSVPQGARETQYF. This chain connects TRBV29-1 to TRBJ2-5; 9 bases line up with TRBD1. Germline V gene lookup returns CDR1 SQVTM and CDR2 ANQGSEA. The CDR3 has 13 residues. J was trimmed by 4 bases and V by 6 bases; bases with no gene match: 6.

This clonotype appeared many times. The chain links TRBV15 to TRBJ2-4; D gene ambiguous. The CDR3 is made up of 15 amino acids. Germline-derived CDR1 and CDR2 are LNHNV and YYDKDF (reference sequence). Trimming pared 4 bases from V and 0 bases from J, leaving 10 bases between. This chain's CDR3 is CATSNPRLAKNIQYF. DNA for the CDR3: TGTGCCACCAGCAATCCAAGGTTAGCCAAAAACATTCAGTACTTC.

This clonotype came up a few times. CDR3 DNA sequence: TGCAGTGCTAGAGATCAATCAGCGGGGACCAGAGAGCAGTTCTTC. Translation gives CSARDQSAGTREQFF. The genes are TRBV20-1 and TRBJ2-1; 7 bases match TRBD2. Germline lookup yields CDR1 DFQATT and CDR2 SNEGSKA (reference sequence). The CDR3 length is 15 residues. V shed 0 bases and J 10 bases; nucleotides not matched to a gene: 12.

This clonotype appeared a few times. The chain links TRBV4-3 to TRBJ2-7; D might be TRBD2 (6 bases). V was clipped by 0 bases and J by 6 bases, with 18 bases between them. Germline-derived CDR1 and CDR2 are LGHNA and YSLEER. The CDR3 sequence is 16 residues long. The CDR3, as DNA: TGCGCCAGCAGCCAAGAGCGGGGCCTCGGGGACTTCGAGCAGTACTTC. Translation gives CASSQERGLGDFEQYF.

The V call is TRBV29-1, the J call TRBJ2-3; D ambiguous. V shed 2 bases and J shed 5 bases, with 20 bases lying between them. Per germline, CDR1 SQVTM and CDR2 ANQGSEA. The CDR3 is 16 residues long. As DNA, the CDR3 is TGCAGCGTTGAAATCCTAGGCGGTCGTTCGGGAGATACGCAGTATTTT. As protein: CSVEILGGRSGDTQYF.

There are many counts of this clonotype. The J gene is TRBJ1-2, the V gene TRBV7-2, with TRBD1 as a possible D gene (5 bases). This CDR3 has 14 residues. CDR1 is SGHTA, CDR2 FQGNSA, per germline. V lost 1 base and J lost 4, with 10 bases in between. CDR3 sequence: CASSLGRGGYGYTF. The CDR3 coding sequence is TGTGCCAGCAGCTTAGGGCGGGGGGGCTATGGCTACACCTTC.

This clonotype appeared many times. V gene TRBV12-3 or TRBV12-4 combines with J gene TRBJ2-7, with D possibly being TRBD2 (6 bases). Trimming removed 7 bases at V and 3 bases at J, with 19 bases between. The CDR3 consists of 15 residues. CDR3 in DNA: TGTGCCAGCACCCTGGAGAGTGGGGGGAACTACGAGCAGTACTTC. The encoded protein is CASTLESGGNYEQYF.

This clonotype has a count of ten or more. This chain connects TRBV20-1 to TRBJ2-5; D might be TRBD2 (6 bases). The germline CDR1 and CDR2 sequences are DFQATT and SNEGSKA (reference sequence). The CDR3 runs to 12 residues. V dropped 8 bases and J dropped 2 bases, with 12 bases sitting between them. As DNA, the CDR3 is TGCAGTTTCCCGGAGGGTCAAGAGACCCAGTACTTC. Translation: CSFPEGQETQYF.

This clonotype was seen only a few times. The rearrangement uses TRBV20-1 and TRBJ2-7; tentatively, D is TRBD2 (6 bases). This CDR3 contains 14 residues. Deletions cut 4 bases from V and 0 bases from J, with 13 bases between. Germline CDR1 and CDR2: DFQATT and SNEGSKA (reference sequence). The DNA of the CDR3 is TGCAGTGCTACGTCTAGCGTAAGCTCCTACGAGCAGTACTTC. Translating gives CSATSSVSSYEQYF.

This clonotype has at least ten counts. V usage is TRBV28 and J usage is TRBJ2-3; D unresolved. The CDR3 is 13 residues long. Germline assignment: CDR1 MDHEN and CDR2 SYDVKM. V was shortened by 10 bases and J by 0 bases, with 11 bases between the two germline ends. CDR3 bases: TGTGCCAACTCAAGATATAGCACAGATACGCAGTATTTT. It encodes CANSRYSTDTQYF.